This T cell receptor beta chain was identified during a study of OX40 agonist ivuxolimab in advanced cancers. In the study overall: Patients' therapy was ivuxolimab, an antibody that acts as an agonist of OX40 (CD134). Every patient in dose escalation had hepatocellular carcinoma, melanoma, renal cell or head and neck cancer. Among those treated, three patients had partial responses, one with hepatocellular carcinoma and two with cutaneous melanoma.

Repertoires were generated with immunoSEQ multiplex PCR, while TCRdb's copy carries only in-frame clones and drops some. The repertoire holds 15,000 to 20,000 clones, with around four fifths as singletons. The junction had 7 bases not matched to a gene; V was cut back by 2 bases and J by 2 bases. The CDR3 is 16 amino acids. In germline, CDR1 is MNHNY, CDR2 SVGAGI (reference sequence). The sequencing used CD4+ or CD8+ T cells sorted from blood, collected in a trial of the OX40 agonist ivuxolimab. The TCR sequence derives from an adult with an advanced solid tumor such as melanoma, head and neck, liver or kidney cancer. This rearrangement joins TRBV6-6 to TRBJ2-5, with 8 bases aligning to TRBD1. CDR3 in amino acids: CASSYPRTGLQETQYF. In DNA, the CDR3 is TGTGCCAGCAGTTACCCACGGACAGGGTTGCAAGAGACCCAGTACTTC.